The sequence of this T cell receptor (beta chain) was determined in a study of blood T cell repertoires in COVID-19. For the study at large: Researchers got acute and convalescent COVID-19 samples from the United States, Italy and Spain.

TCRdb keeps only in-frame clones here, not all; method: immunoSEQ multiplex PCR. The profile shows 120,000 or so clones, roughly 82% of them singletons. Germline assignment: CDR1 LGHDT and CDR2 YNNKEL (reference sequence). V lost 1 base and J lost 6; bases outside the gene matches: 6. The CDR3 has 15 residues. The sequencing input was peripheral blood. This TCR derives from a woman in her sixties with acute or convalescent COVID-19. The chain recombines TRBV3-1 (or the pseudogene TRBV3-2) with TRBJ1-5; 7 bases are a match to TRBD1. CDR3 amino acids: CASSQGQGEFQPQHF. CDR3 sequence (DNA): TGTGCCAGCAGCCAAGGTCAGGGGGAATTTCAGCCCCAGCATTTT.